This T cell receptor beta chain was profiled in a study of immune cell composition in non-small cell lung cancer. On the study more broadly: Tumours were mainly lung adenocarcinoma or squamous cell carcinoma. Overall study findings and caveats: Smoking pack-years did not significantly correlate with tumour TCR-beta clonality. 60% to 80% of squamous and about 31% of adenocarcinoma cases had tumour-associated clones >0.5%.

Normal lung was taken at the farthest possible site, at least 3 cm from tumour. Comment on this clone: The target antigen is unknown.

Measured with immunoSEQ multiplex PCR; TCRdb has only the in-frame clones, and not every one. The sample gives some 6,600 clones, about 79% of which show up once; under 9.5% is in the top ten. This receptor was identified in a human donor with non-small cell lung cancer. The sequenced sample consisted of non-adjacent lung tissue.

This chain's CDR3 is CASSQEGGLAGGFTDTQYF. As DNA, the CDR3 is TGCGCCAGCAGCCAAGAAGGTGGTCTGGCGGGAGGATTCACAGATACGCAGTATTTT. The chain carries TRBV4-1 and TRBJ2-3; 8 nucleotides agree with TRBD2. The junction had 13 bases not matched to a gene; V was cut back by 0 bases and J by 2 bases. The germline V gene has CDR1 MGHRA and CDR2 YSYEKL. This CDR3 spans 19 amino acids.